These T cell receptor beta chains were read from a single sample in a study of cytomegalovirus exposure and HLA in healthy donors. The protocol was immunoSEQ multiplex PCR, while the TCRdb copy is restricted to in-frame clones and leaves out a portion. This sample has 100,000 to 150,000 clones; about 82% occur once, and the top ten carry 5% to 6.5%. Specimen: PBMCs. All receptors derive from a man aged 25-45 years in good health and CMV-seronegative. The CDR3 runs from the conserved cysteine through the conserved F or W. D genes are given only for firm matches. Size is omitted from some rows. Given values are once, few, many or a class for expanded clones.

abundance | j_gene | d_gene | v_gene | CDR3nt | CDR3aa
. | TRBJ1-4 | TRBD1 | TRBV5-5 | TGTGCCAGCAGCTTGGGAGGGGACAGGGGACGTGAAAAACTGTTTTTT | CASSLGGDRGREKLFF
. | TRBJ1-2 | TRBD1 | TRBV4-3 | TGCGCCAGCAGCCAGGACAGGGTAGGTGGCTACACCTTC | CASSQDRVGGYTF
few | TRBJ1-5 | TRBD1 | TRBV18 | TGTGCCAGCTCACCGCAGGGGGCCGTTCAGCCCCAGCATTTT | CASSPQGAVQPQHF
. | TRBJ2-3 | . | TRBV9 | TGTGCCAGCAGCAAAACTCCCGGTAGCACAGATACGCAGTATTTT | CASSKTPGSTDTQYF
. | TRBJ2-1 | TRBD2 | TRBV6-4 | TGTGCCAGCAGTGACTCGAAACGGGGGGGCTTTAATGAGCAGTTCTTC | CASSDSKRGGFNEQFF
. | TRBJ1-2 | TRBD1 | TRBV6-6 | TGTGCCAGCAACGACGTTAGAAGGACAGGGGGCTCGGGCTACACCTTC | CASNDVRRTGGSGYTF
. | TRBJ1-2 | . | TRBV9 | TGTGCCAGCACCGTAGCGGGTAACTATGGCTACACCTTC | CASTVAGNYGYTF
. | TRBJ2-7 | . | TRBV15 | TGTGCCACCAGCAGAGATGCGGGGCACTCCTACGAGCAGTACTTC | CATSRDAGHSYEQYF
. | TRBJ1-6 | . | TRBV6-6 | TGTGCCAGCAGCGACAGGACGAGCTCCTATAATTCACCCCTCCACTTT | CASSDRTSSYNSPLHF
few | TRBJ2-2 | TRBD2 | TRBV7-9 | TGTGCCAGCAGCCCTACTAGCGGGAGGGCGAACACCGGGGAGCTGTTTTTT | CASSPTSGRANTGELFF
. | TRBJ2-1 | TRBD2 | TRBV6-4 | TGTGCCAGCAGTGACTCGGGCGGGAGGCCGCACAATGAGCAGTTCTTC | CASSDSGGRPHNEQFF
. | TRBJ1-4 | . | TRBV5-1 | TGCGCCAGCAGCTTGGCCGGAGGGGCCTATAATGAAAAACTGTTTTTT | CASSLAGGAYNEKLFF
once | TRBJ2-7 | . | TRBV7-9 | TGTGCCAGCAGCTTAGAGACAGGCCGAGACTACGAGCAGTACTTC | CASSLETGRDYEQYF
once | TRBJ1-2 | . | TRBV18 | TGTGCCAGCTCACCAGAGGGAGACTATGGCTACACCTTC | CASSPEGDYGYTF
. | TRBJ2-3 | . | TRBV14 | TGTGCCAGCAGCCATGCCGGGAGTACAGATACGCAGTATTTT | CASSHAGSTDTQYF
. | TRBJ2-2 | TRBD2 | TRBV27 | TGTGCCAGCAGCGCGGGGGGAGGCACCGGGGAGCTGTTTTTT | CASSAGGGTGELFF
. | TRBJ1-1 | . | TRBV6-5 | TGTGCCAGCAGTTACTCGATGCGGGCTGAAGCTTTCTTT | CASSYSMRAEAFF
. | TRBJ2-7 | TRBD1 | TRBV6-5 | TGTGCCAGCAGCCCGGGACAGAGCTCCTACGAGCAGTACTTC | CASSPGQSSYEQYF
. | TRBJ2-7 | TRBD1 | TRBV6-6 | TGTGCCAGCAGACCGGGACAGGGACTCGAGCAGTACTTC | CASRPGQGLEQYF
. | TRBJ2-7 | TRBD1 | TRBV6-5 | TGTGCCAGCAGCCCCATGGGGACAGTTCGCGAGCAGTACTTC | CASSPMGTVREQYF
. | TRBJ1-1 | . | TRBV27 | TGTGCCAGCAGTGCGACAGGAGCTTCACGGATTGCTTTCTTT | CASSATGASRIAFF
. | TRBJ1-5 | . | TRBV10-3 | TGTGCCATCAGGGGACAAGAACATCAGCCCCAGCATTTT | CAIRGQEHQPQHF
. | TRBJ2-7 | TRBD1 | TRBV18 | TGTGCCAGCTCACGACAGGGTCCCTACGAGCAGTACTTC | CASSRQGPYEQYF
. | TRBJ2-7 | . | TRBV9 | TGTGCCAGCAGCGTAACAGGGGCCGGGGGCTACGAGCAGTACTTC | CASSVTGAGGYEQYF
. | TRBJ1-4 | . | TRBV7-2 | TGTGCCAGCAGCCAACGGGGAGAAAAACTGTTTTTT | CASSQRGEKLFF
. | TRBJ2-5 | TRBD2 | TRBV4-1 | TGCGCCAGCAGCCAAGAAGGACTAGTCCAGTACTTC | CASSQEGLVQYF
. | TRBJ2-2 | . | TRBV2 | TGTGCCAGCGGCCGGGACACCGGGGAGCTGTTTTTT | CASGRDTGELFF
once | TRBJ2-7 | . | TRBV19 | TGTGCCAGTAGTATGCAAGGGGTTTGGGGTAACGAGCAGTACTTC | CASSMQGVWGNEQYF
. | TRBJ1-5 | . | TRBV4-1 | TGCGCCAGCAGCCTAGACGGCAGGAGGATTCAGCCCCAGCATTTT | CASSLDGRRIQPQHF
. | TRBJ2-5 | TRBD1 | TRBV6-5 | TGTGCCACCGGACAGGGGGCTTGGGAGACCCAGTACTTC | CATGQGAWETQYF
. | TRBJ2-7 | . | TRBV6-5 | TGTGCCAGCAGTTACTCCAGGGCCTTCTCCTACGAGCAGTACTTC | CASSYSRAFSYEQYF
few | TRBJ2-3 | TRBD2 | TRBV9 | TGTGCCAGCAGCGTAGACGGGAGGTCCGCCACTCTGGCAGATACGCAGTATTTT | CASSVDGRSATLADTQYF
. | TRBJ2-7 | TRBD1 | TRBV10-1 | TGCGCCAGCAGTGACTTTACCGGGACAGGGAAACCCTACGAGCAGTACTTC | CASSDFTGTGKPYEQYF
once | TRBJ2-1 | TRBD2 | TRBV19 | TGTGCCAGTAGTATAGCCAAAGGCGGGCGGGGGTACAATGAGCAGTTCTTC | CASSIAKGGRGYNEQFF
. | TRBJ1-1 | TRBD1 | TRBV7-2 | TGTGCCAGCAGCTTAGATCCCAGGGGGGTCACTGAAGCTTTCTTT | CASSLDPRGVTEAFF
. | TRBJ1-1 | . | TRBV6-5 | TGTGCCAGCAGTTACTCCGGGACATTGAACACTGAAGCTTTCTTT | CASSYSGTLNTEAFF
. | TRBJ2-7 | . | TRBV13 | TGTGCCAGCAGCTTTGACAGACTCTCCTACGAGCAGTACTTC | CASSFDRLSYEQYF
. | TRBJ2-6 | . | TRBV4-1 | TGCGCCAGCAGCCAAGTGGGGAGCTCTGGGGCCAACGTCCTGACTTTC | CASSQVGSSGANVLTF
. | TRBJ1-6 | . | TRBV7-8 | TGTGCCAGCAGCTTAGTACCGGTAAATTCACCCCTCCACTTT | CASSLVPVNSPLHF
. | TRBJ2-2 | . | TRBV9 | TGTGCCAGCAGCCCCTCCACCGGGGAGCTGTTTTTT | CASSPSTGELFF
. | TRBJ2-5 | TRBD2 | TRBV5-1 | TGCGCCAGCAGCTCGGCTCCGGCGGGAGGTTTCGGAGAGACCCAGTACTTC | CASSSAPAGGFGETQYF
. | TRBJ1-5 | . | TRBV19 | TGTGCCAGTAGTCCTGAGTATAGCAATCAGCCCCAGCATTTT | CASSPEYSNQPQHF
. | TRBJ2-5 | TRBD2 | TRBV7-6 | TGTGCCAGCAGCTTACTAGCGGGAGTTGAGACCCAGTACTTC | CASSLLAGVETQYF
. | TRBJ1-3 | . | TRBV2 | TGTGCCAGCAGCAGATCCCAGGGTCTGGGGTTGCACACCATATATTTT | CASSRSQGLGLHTIYF
. | TRBJ2-5 | . | TRBV19 | TGTGCCAGTAGTATAATCCTAGCCGAGACCCAGTACTTC | CASSIILAETQYF
. | TRBJ2-1 | . | TRBV15 | TGTGCCACCGACAGCAGTACCTACAATGAGCAGTTCTTC | CATDSSTYNEQFF
. | TRBJ2-7 | TRBD2 | TRBV11-2 | TGTGCCAGCAGCTTTGGGGGGAGGGCCTACGAGCAGTACTTC | CASSFGGRAYEQYF
once | TRBJ2-2 | TRBD2 | TRBV27 | TGTGCCAGCAGCCCCAGGGGGGTTTCGGTAGCGGGGGATCTACCCAGGGAGCTGTTTTTT | CASSPRGVSVAGDLPRELFF
. | TRBJ1-6 | . | TRBV27 | TGTGCCAGCAGTTTTCCAGGGGATTCACCCCTCCACTTT | CASSFPGDSPLHF
. | TRBJ2-5 | TRBD2 | TRBV13 | TGTGCCAGCAGCTCTGGGACTAGCAGCGGAGAGACCCAGTACTTC | CASSSGTSSGETQYF
. | TRBJ2-3 | . | TRBV2 | TGTGCCAGCAGTGAGGGGCCGTCGAGCACAGATACGCAGTATTTT | CASSEGPSSTDTQYF